This TCR beta chain comes out of a study of T cell responses to AZD1222 COVID-19 vaccine. V shed 7 bases and J shed 6 bases, with 4 bases lying between them. This CDR3 is built from 10 residues. Germline lookup yields CDR1 SNHLY and CDR2 FYNNEI. Findings and caveats of the study: Spike-specific TCRs gained breadth and depth after people received two AZD1222 doses. Mapped onto spike, vaccine-associated CD4 TCRs spanned it and were dominant at 160-218 and 743-854. The donor cohort was predominantly white British with a female majority, and clonal diversity may have been underestimated. Repertoire sampling happened only post peak T cell response.

This clone was recorded only once. Its antigen remains unknown. The assay was immunoSEQ multiplex PCR, and TCRdb's table has in-frame clones only and misses some. The profile covers about 150,000 clones, with about 90% appearing a single time and about 3.5% taken by the ten largest. Material: peripheral blood, obtained on day 0 of AZD1222 vaccination. The V and J genes are TRBV2 and TRBJ2-1, with D unclear. The TCR was taken from an adult in good health. The CDR3 DNA reads as TGTGCCAGCAAGAGCAATGAGCAGTTCTTC. Its protein is CASKSNEQFF. The variable domain in full, completed from reference TRBV2 and TRBJ2-1, reads EPEVTQTPSHQVTQMGQEVILRCVPISNHLYFYWYRQILGQKVEFLVSFYNNEISEKSEIFDDQFSVERPDGSNFTLKIRSTKLEDSAMYFCASKSNEQFFGPGTRLTVL.